The rows below give T cell receptor beta chains drawn from one sample of a study of blood T cell repertoires in COVID-19. Data came from immunoSEQ multiplex PCR; TCRdb stores just in-frame clones and leaves some out. The sample consists of 150,000 to 180,000 clones, about 80% of them appearing once. What was sequenced was peripheral blood. These receptors were obtained from a woman in her sixties or seventies with acute or convalescent COVID-19. The CDR3 runs from the conserved cysteine through the conserved F or W. A D gene is named only where the DNA matches it firmly.

>TRBJ1-1|TRBD1|TRBV6-1
TGTGCCAGCAGTGATCCGGGACAGGGGGCTGAAGCTTTCTTT
CASSDPGQGAEAFF
>TRBJ1-2|TRBD1|TRBV19
TGTGCCAGTACCCGGACAGGAAACTATGGCTACACCTTC
CASTRTGNYGYTF
>TRBJ1-1|-|TRBV10-3
TGTGCCATCAGTGAGTCGGGCTACACTGAAGCTTTCTTT
CAISESGYTEAFF
>TRBJ2-1|-|TRBV19
TGTGCCAGTAGTCCCCGGGGGAGCTCCTACAATGAGCAGTTCTTC
CASSPRGSSYNEQFF
>TRBJ1-3|-|TRBV5-5
TGTGCCAGCAGCTCAACTCCCTTTCCCAACTCTGGAAACACCATATATTTT
CASSSTPFPNSGNTIYF
>TRBJ2-2|TRBD1|TRBV24-1
TGTGCCACCAGTGATGACAGGGTGTGGACCGGGGAGCTGTTTTTT
CATSDDRVWTGELFF
>TRBJ1-3|-|TRBV2
TGTGCCACTCAACAGGGAAACACCATATATTTT
CATQQGNTIYF
>TRBJ1-5|-|TRBV6-5
TGTGCCAGCAGCCCGAGGAGCAATCAGCCCCAGCATTTT
CASSPRSNQPQHF
>TRBJ1-5|TRBD1|TRBV6-1
TGTGCCAGCAGTGAGGAGACAGGGTGGCAGCCCCAGCATTTT
CASSEETGWQPQHF
>TRBJ1-2|-|TRBV27
TGTGCCAGCAGTTCCGGACAGAGCTTAGGGTATGGCTACACCTTC
CASSSGQSLGYGYTF
>TRBJ1-2|-|TRBV3-1/TRBV3-2
TGTGCCAGCAGCCTCGCTACCGTGGGGGCGCGGGGCTACACCTTC
CASSLATVGARGYTF
>TRBJ1-2|-|TRBV30
TGTGCCTGGAGCAGACAGAGCTATGGCTACACCTTC
CAWSRQSYGYTF
>TRBJ1-1|-|TRBV5-1
TGCGCCAGCAGCTTAGCGACGGATAGTCTTGAAGCTTTCTTT
CASSLATDSLEAFF
>TRBJ1-5|-|TRBV30
TGTGCCTGCAGGGGCTCAGGGCAGCCCCAGCATTTT
CACRGSGQPQHF